The sequence of this TCR beta chain was determined in a study of cytomegalovirus exposure and HLA in healthy donors. Study-wide findings and caveats: Differences between HLA loci emerged in a later analysis of TCR association rates, with DRB1 most and HLA-C fewest. Immune exposure information comprised only CMV serostatus.

Both 60 Vbeta primers and 13 Jbeta primers went into the PCR. Repertoires were generated with immunoSEQ multiplex PCR, while TCRdb's copy carries only in-frame clones and drops some. Of some 90,000 clones listed, around 81% are singletons. This clone came up a few times. The antigen is undetermined. The CDR3 has 14 residues. Between the trimmed V and J ends, which lost 6 bases and 1 base, there was a span of 12 bases. The germline V gene encodes CDR1 ENHRY and CDR2 SYGVKD. The rearrangement links TRBV10-3 to TRBJ1-1; possible D gene TRBD1, 5 bases. This TCR came from a woman in her 70s in good health and CMV-seropositive. Sequencing was carried out using PBMCs. The CDR3 protein is CAIRVDSRNTEAFF. CDR3 bases: TGTGCCATCAGGGTCGACAGTCGGAACACTGAAGCTTTCTTT.